This paragraph reports one T cell receptor beta chain. No antigen is known for it. No base-level quality is on record; no much larger clone is a single base apart. The CDR3 numbers 13 residues from cysteine through phenylalanine. Only the CDR3 portion is preserved as DNA: 39 bases, with reading frame beginning at the first base. Trimming costs V 2 bases and J 7 bases, and their ends lie 11 bases apart. Sequences KGHSH (CDR1) and LQKENI (CDR2) are obtained from the germline V gene. The source of the sample is a study of sequential checkpoint blockade in melanoma (dated by TCRdb to between 2019 and 2020). About the investigation overall: In a 1:1 randomization, patients received either first-line nivolumab then ipilimumab (arm A) or ipilimumab then nivolumab (arm B). Maintenance nivolumab was given following each of the two trial sequences.

Study-wide conclusions, independent of this receptor: The response-prediction model combining TCR metrics and mutation burden needs validation in larger, independent patient cohorts.

TCRbeta CDR3 regions were immunosequenced from genomic DNA with the immunoSEQ Assay. Genomic DNA was amplified by bias-controlled multiplex PCR before high-throughput sequencing. Regarding the original processing steps: To quantify the absolute abundance of each unique TCRbeta CDR3 region, the sequences were collapsed and filtered. Clonality was defined as 1 minus Pielou's evenness and was calculated using productive rearrangements only. A previously published method was used to identify clones with significantly greater frequencies in on-treatment samples than in baseline samples. TCRdb mirrors the immuneACCESS table, restricted to in-frame sequences. Some clones are absent from its copies; in checked studies, under half trace to an unresolved V gene, and the reason for the others is unknown. That table supplies the V and J calls and clone size; D and trimming were determined from the DNA. For this sample the table gives some 10,000 clones, of which about 68% were detected only once. The leading ten clones occupy less than 20% of the sample.

Sample treatment or condition, as interpreted from the label and publication: randomized to nivolumab then ipilimumab (arm A) or the reverse (arm B). None of the patients in the trial had previously been given DNA-damaging chemotherapy. Thawed PBMCs were sorted on a FACS Aria II flow cytometer to isolate live CD3+CD8+ cells negative for CD19 and CD56. Samples were obtained from patients with melanoma enrolled in CheckMate 064, a randomized, open-label phase II trial of sequential checkpoint blockade. Peripheral blood mononuclear cells were collected by leukapheresis, purified using Ficoll-Paque, and frozen in human serum containing around 10% DMSO. Immediately after sorting, the purity of sorted blood CD3+CD8+ cells was verified to be >98%, after which DNA was extracted.

The sequence was collected from a human donor with melanoma. The specimen comprised CD8+ T cells sorted from blood (inferred from file names), sampled from a patient given nivolumab and ipilimumab in sequence. This sequence uses TRBV18 and TRBJ1-1; the D gene remains uncertain. The sequenced DNA is TGTGCCAGCTCACCAGGGGAGTTGAATGAAGCTTTCTTT. Its protein reads: CASSPGELNEAFF.